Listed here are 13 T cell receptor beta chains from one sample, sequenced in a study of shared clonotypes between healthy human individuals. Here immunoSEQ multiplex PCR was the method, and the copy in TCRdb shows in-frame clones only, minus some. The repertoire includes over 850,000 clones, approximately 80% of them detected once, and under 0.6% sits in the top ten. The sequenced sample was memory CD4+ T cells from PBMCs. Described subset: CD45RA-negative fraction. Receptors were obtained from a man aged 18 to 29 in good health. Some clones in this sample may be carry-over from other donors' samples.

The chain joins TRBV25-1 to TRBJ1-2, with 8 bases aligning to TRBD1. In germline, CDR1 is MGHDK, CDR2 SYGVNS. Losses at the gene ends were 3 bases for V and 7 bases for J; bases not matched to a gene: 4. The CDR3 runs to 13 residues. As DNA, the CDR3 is TGTGCCAGCAGTGACCAGGGGGCCGGTGGCTACACCTTC. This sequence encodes CASSDQGAGGYTF.

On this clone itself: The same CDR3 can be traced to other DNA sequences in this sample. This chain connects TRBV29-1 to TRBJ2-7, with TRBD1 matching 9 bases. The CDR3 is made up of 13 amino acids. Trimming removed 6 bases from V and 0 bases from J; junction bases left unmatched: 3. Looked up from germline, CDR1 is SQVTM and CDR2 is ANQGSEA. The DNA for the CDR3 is TGCAGCGTGCCGGGACAGGGCTCCTACGAGCAGTACTTC. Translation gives CSVPGQGSYEQYF.

CDR3 DNA: TGTGCCAGCAGGGGACAGACAAGTCTTACTAACTATGGCTACACCTTC. This codes for CASRGQTSLTNYGYTF. This rearrangement joins TRBV28 to TRBJ1-2; 7 nucleotides line up with TRBD1. V shed 6 bases, J shed 0 bases, and the junction held 10 bases outside the gene matches. Looked up from germline, CDR1 is MDHEN and CDR2 is SYDVKM. There are 16 residues in the CDR3.

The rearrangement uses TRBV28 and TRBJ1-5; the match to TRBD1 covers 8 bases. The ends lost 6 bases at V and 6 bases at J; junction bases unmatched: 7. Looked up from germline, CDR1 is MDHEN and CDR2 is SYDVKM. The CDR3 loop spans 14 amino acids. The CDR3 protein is CASRNDRGAQPQHF. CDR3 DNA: TGTGCCAGCAGAAATGACAGGGGAGCTCAGCCCCAGCATTTT.

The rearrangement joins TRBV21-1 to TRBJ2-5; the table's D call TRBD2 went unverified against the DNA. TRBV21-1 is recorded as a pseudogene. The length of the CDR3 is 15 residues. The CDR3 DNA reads TGTGCCAGCAGCAAGGAGGGGAGGCACGGAGAGACCCAGTACTTC. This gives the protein CASSKEGRHGETQYF.

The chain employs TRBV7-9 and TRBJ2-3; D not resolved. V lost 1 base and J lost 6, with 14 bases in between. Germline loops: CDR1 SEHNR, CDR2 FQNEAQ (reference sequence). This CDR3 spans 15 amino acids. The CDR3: CASSLDPGPPDTQYF. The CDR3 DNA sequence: TGTGCCAGCAGCTTAGACCCGGGCCCCCCCGATACGCAGTATTTT.

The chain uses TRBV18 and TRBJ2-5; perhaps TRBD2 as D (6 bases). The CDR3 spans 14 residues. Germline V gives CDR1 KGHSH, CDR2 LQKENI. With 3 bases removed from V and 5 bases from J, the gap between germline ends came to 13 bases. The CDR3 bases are TGTGCCAGCTCACCTGGAGGAGGGAAGGAGACCCAGTACTTC. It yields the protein CASSPGGGKETQYF.

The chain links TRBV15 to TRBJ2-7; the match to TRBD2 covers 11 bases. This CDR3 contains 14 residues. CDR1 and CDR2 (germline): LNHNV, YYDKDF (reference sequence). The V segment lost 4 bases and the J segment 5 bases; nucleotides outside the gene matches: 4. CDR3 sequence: CATSTASGRNEQYF. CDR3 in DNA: TGTGCCACCAGCACGGCTAGCGGGAGGAACGAGCAGTACTTC. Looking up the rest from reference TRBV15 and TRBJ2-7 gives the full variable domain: DAMVIQNPRYQVTQFGKPVTLSCSQTLNHNVMYWYQQKSSQAPKLLFHYYDKDFNNEADTPDNFQSRRPNTSFCFLDIRSPGLGDTAMYLCATSTASGRNEQYFGPGTRLTVT.

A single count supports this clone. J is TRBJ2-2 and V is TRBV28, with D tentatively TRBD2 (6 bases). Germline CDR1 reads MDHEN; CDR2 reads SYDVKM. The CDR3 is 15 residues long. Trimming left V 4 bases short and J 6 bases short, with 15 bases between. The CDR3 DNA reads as TGTGCCAGCAGTTGGGGCGGGGCATCGTCCGGGGAGCTGTTTTTT. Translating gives CASSWGGASSGELFF.

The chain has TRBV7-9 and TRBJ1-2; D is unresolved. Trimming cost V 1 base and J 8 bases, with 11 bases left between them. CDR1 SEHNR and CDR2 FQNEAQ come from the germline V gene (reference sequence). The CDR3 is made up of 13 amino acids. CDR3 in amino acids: CASSLVRLVGYTF. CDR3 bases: TGTGCCAGCAGCTTAGTCCGACTCGTGGGCTACACCTTC.

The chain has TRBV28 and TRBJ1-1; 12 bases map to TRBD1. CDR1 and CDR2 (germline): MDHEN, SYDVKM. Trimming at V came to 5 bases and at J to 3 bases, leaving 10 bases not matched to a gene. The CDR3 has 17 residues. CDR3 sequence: CASSHTSGQGADTEAFF. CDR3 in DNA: TGTGCCAGCAGTCATACTTCGGGACAGGGGGCGGACACTGAAGCTTTCTTT.

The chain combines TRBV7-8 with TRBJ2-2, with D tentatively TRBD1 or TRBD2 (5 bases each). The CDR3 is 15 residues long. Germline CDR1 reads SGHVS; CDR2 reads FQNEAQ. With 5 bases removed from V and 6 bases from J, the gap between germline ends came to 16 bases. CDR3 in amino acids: CASSPARGSSGELFF. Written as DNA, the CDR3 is TGTGCCAGCAGCCCTGCGAGGGGATCGTCCGGGGAGCTGTTTTTT.

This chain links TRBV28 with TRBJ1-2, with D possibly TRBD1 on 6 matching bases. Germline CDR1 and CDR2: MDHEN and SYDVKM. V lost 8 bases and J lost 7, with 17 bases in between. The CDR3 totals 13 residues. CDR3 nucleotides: TGTGCCAGCCCGGACAGCTCAGCCGGTGGCTACACCTTC. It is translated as CASPDSSAGGYTF.